These T cell receptor beta chains were read from a single sample in a study of T cells in Graves' hyperthyroidism and ophthalmopathy. TCRdb used MiXCR to reprocess the multiplex PCR reads, holding one entry per CDR3 protein. The sample lists a few hundred thousand distinct CDR3 sequences; 18% were seen once. Material: blood. The origin of the receptors is a man aged 35-49 years with Graves' hyperthyroidism. Both conserved end residues are part of each CDR3. D genes are given only for firm matches. Some rows have no size entry. The others give once, few or many, or a class for an expanded clone.

J | V | size | D | CDR3 | DNA
TRBJ2-7 | TRBV5-6 | many | . | CASSFELRAPQPNEQYF | TGTGCCAGCAGCTTCGAGTTGCGGGCGCCCCAGCCTAACGAGCAGTACTTC
TRBJ2-1 | TRBV9 | few | . | CASTPTVRSSYNEQFF | TGTGCCAGCACCCCCACGGTCAGGAGCTCCTACAATGAGCAGTTCTTC
TRBJ2-3 | TRBV5-1 | many | . | CASSHGRGVTDTQYF | TGCGCCAGCAGCCATGGGCGCGGGGTCACAGATACGCAGTATTTT
TRBJ1-2 | TRBV9 | many | TRBD1 | CASSVVQGSDGYTF | TGTGCCAGCAGCGTAGTACAGGGGTCTGATGGCTACACCTTC
TRBJ2-2 | TRBV5-1 | few | TRBD2 | CASSGLAGGQAGELFF | TGCGCCAGCAGCGGCCTAGCGGGGGGGCAGGCCGGGGAGCTGTTTTTT
TRBJ2-1 | TRBV24-1 | . | . | CATSDPGTGINNQQFF | TGTGCCACCAGTGACCCCGGGACGGGTATTAACAATCAGCAGTTCTTC
TRBJ2-5 | TRBV7-2 | . | TRBD2 | CASSRTSGGRETQYF | TGTGCCAGCAGCCGGACTAGCGGGGGCCGGGAGACCCAGTACTTC
TRBJ2-5 | TRBV6-1 | few | . | CASTPSGSYFQYF | TGTGCCAGCACCCCATCAGGATCTTACTTTCAGTACTTC
TRBJ2-7 | TRBV6-1 | many | TRBD2 | CASSLSSGTYEQYF | TGTGCCAGCAGTTTGTCTAGCGGTACCTACGAGCAGTACTTC
TRBJ2-1 | TRBV5-8 | few | . | CASSLGNYNEQFF | TGTGCCAGCAGCTTGGGCAACTACAATGAGCAGTTCTTC
TRBJ1-5 | TRBV12-3/TRBV12-4 | many | . | CASSFGQSNQPQHF | TGTGCCAGCAGTTTTGGGCAAAGCAATCAGCCCCAGCATTTT
TRBJ2-7 | TRBV20-1 | many | TRBD1 | CSARQDRVGKNEQYF | TGCAGTGCTAGGCAAGACAGGGTTGGGAAGAACGAGCAGTACTTC
TRBJ2-5 | TRBV12-3/TRBV12-4 | many | TRBD1 | CASSSKTGAETQYF | TGTGCCAGCAGTTCTAAGACAGGGGCAGAGACCCAGTACTTC
TRBJ1-6 | TRBV27 | many | . | CASSLTGVTYNSPLHF | TGTGCCAGCAGCCTCACAGGAGTCACCTATAATTCACCCCTCCACTTT
TRBJ2-4 | TRBV7-2 | . | TRBD1 | CASSLRDRVNIQYF | TGTGCCAGCAGCCTCCGGGACAGGGTGAACATTCAGTACTTC
TRBJ2-2 | TRBV27 | many | TRBD1 | CASSSWTGSGTGELFF | TGTGCCAGCAGTTCCTGGACAGGGTCGGGCACCGGGGAGCTGTTTTTT
TRBJ2-1 | TRBV20-1 | many | . | CSVYRGGWWGNEQFF | TGCAGTGTTTATAGAGGAGGATGGTGGGGGAATGAGCAGTTCTTC
TRBJ2-5 | TRBV30 | many | . | CAWSVRQGGQETQYF | TGTGCCTGGAGTGTACGGCAGGGAGGTCAGGAGACCCAGTACTTC
TRBJ2-1 | TRBV3-1 | many | . | CASSQLTGYNEQFF | TGTGCCAGCAGCCAATTAACAGGCTACAATGAGCAGTTCTTC
TRBJ1-3 | TRBV7-2 | . | . | CASSLFVGSGNTIYF | TGTGCCAGCAGCTTATTTGTTGGCTCTGGAAACACCATATATTTT
TRBJ2-2 | TRBV11-1 | . | TRBD1 | CASSPGQTGELFF | TGTGCCAGCAGCCCGGGACAGACCGGGGAGCTGTTTTTT
TRBJ1-4 | TRBV7-9 | many | . | CASSLAWGRGEKLFF | TGTGCCAGCAGCTTAGCGTGGGGGCGCGGTGAAAAACTGTTTTTT
TRBJ1-5 | TRBV7-9 | few | . | CASSRDGGSNQPQHF | TGTGCCAGCAGCCGTGATGGGGGAAGCAATCAGCCCCAGCATTTT
TRBJ1-2 | TRBV20-1 | many | . | CSAMRRMRVGGYGYTF | TGCAGTGCTATGAGGCGAATGCGGGTCGGGGGCTATGGCTACACCTTC
TRBJ2-3 | TRBV18 | . | . | CASSPPRVDTDTQYF | TGTGCCAGCTCACCACCGAGGGTGGACACAGATACGCAGTATTTT
TRBJ2-3 | TRBV28 | many | . | CASSKGGSSTDTQYF | TGTGCCAGCAGTAAAGGGGGGTCTAGCACAGATACGCAGTATTTT
TRBJ2-7 | TRBV18 | . | TRBD1 | CASSPGQGPWDEQYF | TGTGCCAGCTCACCGGGACAGGGGCCTTGGGACGAGCAGTACTTC
TRBJ1-4 | TRBV20-1 | many | TRBD1 | CSGRRGLNEKLFF | TGCAGTGGCAGGAGGGGGCTGAATGAAAAACTGTTTTTT
TRBJ2-7 | TRBV15 | many | . | CATSRDQEAYEQYF | TGTGCCACCAGCAGAGATCAGGAGGCCTACGAGCAGTACTTC
TRBJ2-7 | TRBV7-7 | many | . | CASSLGEGDEQYF | TGTGCTAGCAGCTTAGGGGAGGGGGACGAGCAGTACTTC
TRBJ2-2 | TRBV6-2/TRBV6-3 | many | TRBD1 | CASSDRTGGAPGELFF | TGTGCCAGCAGTGATCGGACAGGGGGCGCACCCGGGGAGCTGTTTTTT
TRBJ2-5 | TRBV5-1 | few | . | CASSWSGNYQETQYF | TGCGCCAGCAGCTGGAGCGGAAACTACCAAGAGACCCAGTACTTC
TRBJ2-1 | TRBV5-1 | many | . | CASSPTPGDYTQQFF | TGCGCCAGCAGCCCTACGCCAGGGGATTACACCCAGCAGTTCTTC
TRBJ2-1 | TRBV7-9 | many | TRBD2 | CASSLSDERGYDDEQFF | TGTGCCAGCAGCTTATCGGATGAGCGGGGGTACGACGATGAGCAGTTCTTC
TRBJ2-3 | TRBV5-1 | . | TRBD1 | CASNPTGTGVDTQYF | TGCGCCAGCAACCCCACGGGGACAGGGGTAGATACGCAGTATTTT
TRBJ1-1 | TRBV30 | once | . | CAWSDLGRMNTETFF | TGTGCCTGGAGCGACCTAGGTCGGATGAACACTGAAACTTTCTTT
TRBJ2-7 | TRBV12-3/TRBV12-4 | . | TRBD2 | CASTPGLAGSSYEQYF | TGTGCCAGCACTCCGGGACTAGCGGGGAGCTCCTACGAGCAGTACTTC
TRBJ2-7 | TRBV5-1 | many | . | CASSAAPASYEQYF | TGCGCCAGCAGCGCGGCCCCGGCCTCCTACGAGCAGTACTTC
TRBJ1-4 | TRBV20-1 | few | TRBD1 | CSGQGTGNEKLFF | TGCAGTGGGCAAGGGACAGGGAATGAAAAACTGTTTTTT
TRBJ2-2 | TRBV7-9 | . | TRBD2 | CASSLPSGGTGELFF | TGTGCCAGCAGCCTGCCTAGCGGGGGGACCGGGGAGCTGTTTTTT
TRBJ2-3 | TRBV11-2 | many | . | CASSALEADTQYF | TGTGCCAGCAGCGCCCTAGAAGCAGATACGCAGTATTTT
TRBJ1-5 | TRBV4-3 | . | . | CASSRSGDQPQHF | TGCGCCAGCAGCCGGTCAGGGGATCAGCCCCAGCATTTT
TRBJ1-6 | TRBV4-3 | few | . | CASSQKMPGISSYNSPLHF | TGCGCCAGCAGCCAAAAAATGCCTGGGATAAGCTCCTATAATTCACCCCTCCACTTT
TRBJ2-1 | TRBV6-1 | many | . | CASSLTGLGSYNEQFF | TGTGCCAGCAGTCTGACTGGGTTGGGCTCCTACAATGAGCAGTTCTTC
TRBJ2-7 | TRBV3-1 | . | TRBD1 | CASSPTGGSEQYF | TGTGCCAGCAGCCCGACAGGGGGGAGCGAGCAGTACTTC
TRBJ2-7 | TRBV7-9 | few | . | CASSPGQSLYEQYF | TGTGCCAGCAGCCCAGGACAGTCGTTGTACGAGCAGTACTTC
TRBJ2-2 | TRBV5-1 | many | . | CASSLEGSGELFF | TGCGCCAGCAGCTTGGAAGGGTCCGGGGAGCTGTTTTTT
TRBJ2-3 | TRBV30 | many | . | CAWSPSTDTQYF | TGTGCCTGGAGTCCTTCCACAGATACGCAGTATTTT
TRBJ2-2 | TRBV4-2 | few | TRBD2 | CASSRSSGGPNTGELFF | TGTGCCAGCAGCCGAAGTAGCGGGGGGCCGAACACCGGGGAGCTGTTTTTT
TRBJ1-6 | TRBV4-1 | . | . | CASSQEPNPDSPLHF | TGCGCCAGCAGCCAAGAACCTAACCCAGATTCACCCCTCCACTTT
TRBJ1-2 | TRBV28 | . | . | CASETWDDGYTF | TGTGCCAGCGAGACCTGGGATGATGGCTACACCTTC
TRBJ2-3 | TRBV7-2 | . | TRBD2 | CASSLVRGGRNTQYF | TGTGCCAGCAGCTTAGTTCGGGGGGGCCGAAATACGCAGTATTTT
TRBJ2-5 | TRBV9 | many | . | CASSPLMVSETQYF | TGTGCCAGCAGCCCACTGATGGTGTCGGAGACCCAGTACTTC
TRBJ1-2 | TRBV5-1 | few | TRBD1 | CVSSYGQGNGYTF | TGCGTCAGCAGCTACGGACAGGGCAATGGCTACACCTTC